This record covers a single T cell receptor beta chain. Source study methods: Counts of nucleated cells, estimated from reference gene primer amplification, were obtained. Sequenced by immunoSEQ multiplex PCR; TCRdb stores in-frame clones only, minus some. The V and J calls and clone size were taken over from that table, and D and trimming were inferred from the DNA. The sample includes fewer than 100,000 clones, 86% seen only once; the top ten take under 20%. This sample is drawn from a study of blood T cell repertoires in COVID-19. The overall study: The samples span acute and convalescent COVID-19 from the United States, Italy and Spain. Sources were T cells, B-cell-depleted T cells, or PBMCs; the material itself was cDNA or gDNA.

Germline CDR1 reads SGHRS; CDR2 reads YFSETQ. The V gene lost 3 bases and the J gene lost 8 bases, with 15 bases spanning the gap. The CDR3 loop spans 14 amino acids. Material for sequencing was peripheral blood. The chain couples TRBV5-1 to TRBJ2-1, with D tentatively TRBD1 (5 bases). The sequence derives from a man older than 75 in a cohort sampled during active COVID-19. CDR3 protein: CASSYSRASDEQFF. CDR3 nucleotides: TGCGCCAGCAGCTACAGCAGGGCTTCGGATGAGCAGTTCTTC.